Listed below are T cell receptor beta chains from one sample, sequenced in a study of metastatic and nonmetastatic thyroid tumors. TCRdb reprocessed the PCR reads using MiXCR. The table lists 53,000 or so clones, approximately 22% of them singletons. The sequenced material came from blood. These TCRs come from a female donor with papillary thyroid cancer or a benign thyroid nodule (not recorded which). Some clones in this sample may be carry-over from other donors' samples. Each CDR3 is given with its conserved first and last residue. D genes are given only for firm matches. Rows give clone size only sometimes, using once, few, many, or a class for an expanded clone.

TRBD2 | TRBJ2-7 | TRBV6-1 | many | CASSEPGGGSGSTNEQYF | TGTGCCAGCAGTGAACCGGGTGGGGGTAGCGGGAGTACCAACGAGCAGTACTTC
TRBD2 | TRBJ2-7 | TRBV6-1 | few | CASISRAGGSYERYF | TGTGCCAGCATCTCCCGCGCGGGGGGCTCCTACGAGCGGTACTTC
TRBD2 | TRBJ2-1 | TRBV28 | few | CASSSQRGAYNEQFF | TGTGCCAGCAGTTCCCAGCGGGGGGCCTACAATGAGCAGTTCTTC
. | TRBJ2-7 | TRBV4-1 | many | CASSQAPQSEQYF | TGCGCCAGCAGCCAAGCCCCACAAAGCGAGCAGTACTTC
. | TRBJ2-5 | TRBV12-5 | many | CASGYQETQYF | TGTGCTAGTGGTTACCAAGAGACCCAGTACTTC
. | TRBJ2-7 | TRBV2 | many | CASSYLGNTYEQYF | TGTGCCAGCAGTTATTTAGGGAACACCTACGAGCAGTACTTC
. | TRBJ2-6 | TRBV15 | many | CATSRPPGGSGANVLTF | TGTGCCACCAGCAGACCCCCGGGCGGCTCTGGGGCCAACGTCCTGACTTTC
. | TRBJ1-5 | TRBV6-1 | many | CASRLGQANQPQHF | TGTGCCAGCAGGCTCGGACAAGCAAATCAGCCCCAGCATTTT
TRBD1 | TRBJ1-4 | TRBV3-1 | many | CASSHGQGGEKLFF | TGTGCCAGCAGCCATGGACAGGGGGGTGAAAAACTGTTTTTT
. | TRBJ2-1 | TRBV6-1 | many | CASSEGPPNNEQFF | TGTGCCAGCAGTGAAGGTCCCCCAAACAATGAGCAGTTCTTC
. | TRBJ2-5 | TRBV2 | many | CASSGRLGSGETQYF | TGTGCCAGCAGTGGTCGTCTGGGCTCGGGAGAGACCCAGTACTTC
TRBD2 | TRBJ2-5 | TRBV11-3 | many | CASSLDGLAGEGETQYF | TGTGCCAGCAGCTTAGATGGACTAGCAGGGGAAGGGGAGACCCAGTACTTC
. | TRBJ1-2 | TRBV12-3/TRBV12-4 | . | CASSVNGGKGYTF | TGTGCAAGCAGCGTAAACGGGGGTAAGGGCTACACCTTC
. | TRBJ2-7 | TRBV11-3 | many | CASSFRSFPYEQYF | TGTGCCAGCAGCTTCAGGTCGTTTCCCTACGAGCAGTACTTC
. | TRBJ2-1 | TRBV5-1 | many | CASSLGLREQFF | TGCGCCAGCAGCTTGGGCCTGAGAGAGCAGTTCTTC
TRBD2 | TRBJ2-1 | TRBV5-4 | . | CASSWDASGRDDNEQFF | TGTGCCAGCAGCTGGGACGCTAGCGGGAGGGACGACAATGAGCAGTTCTTC
. | TRBJ1-5 | TRBV20-1 | . | CSARGFAEGNQPQHF | TGCAGTGCTAGAGGGTTCGCCGAGGGCAATCAGCCCCAGCATTTT
. | TRBJ2-3 | TRBV27 | many | CASSLFVPIRDTQYF | TGTGCCAGCAGTTTATTTGTACCTATAAGGGATACGCAGTATTTT